These 8 T cell receptor beta chains share one sample of origin, sequenced in a study of Graves' ophthalmopathy and Graves' hyperthyroidism. The TCR beta CDR3 regions underwent amplification from RNA transcripts. HTBI-primed first-round RT-PCR preceded second-round multiplex PCR. One entry per CDR3 protein results from TCRdb running MiXCR on the multiplex PCR reads. The table lists under 400,000 distinct CDR3 sequences, roughly 17% of them singletons. The sample comprised peripheral blood. The source is an adult man with Graves' ophthalmopathy.

CDR3 nucleotide sequence: TGTGCCACCAGCAGGGGACAGGGTGATTGGGTCGAGCAGTACTTC. Translated, it gives CATSRGQGDWVEQYF. This rearrangement joins TRBV15 to TRBJ2-7; 9 bases fit TRBD1. The ends lost 3 bases at V and 6 bases at J; junction bases unmatched: 9. The germline V gene encodes CDR1 LNHNV and CDR2 YYDKDF (reference sequence). The CDR3 runs 15 residues.

This chain joins TRBV7-3 and TRBJ1-1; D ambiguous. There are 15 residues in the CDR3. Germline V lookup: CDR1 SGHTA, CDR2 FQGTGA. Deletions cut 11 bases from V and 11 bases from J, with 30 bases between. The CDR3 DNA sequence: TGTGCCCCCCCTTCAAGGCCCCGCGCCCCAACGGTTGCTTTCTTT. It translates to CAPPSRPRAPTVAFF.

This clonotype has at least ten counts. This chain joins TRBV4-3 and TRBJ2-4; no firm D call. Germline lookup yields CDR1 LGHNA and CDR2 YSLEER. This CDR3 comprises 15 residues. Trimming cost V 4 bases and J 1 base, with 11 bases left between them. The CDR3: CASSPTAAAKNIQYF. CDR3 DNA: TGCGCCAGCAGCCCGACCGCGGCGGCCAAAAACATTCAGTACTTC.

This clonotype was detected ten times or more. The germline gene is not matched at one end of the junction; a read error may be the cause. The chain recombines TRBV12-3 or TRBV12-4 with TRBJ1-2, with TRBD1 matching over 7 bases. This CDR3 has 15 residues. CDR3 in amino acids: CASSPRDRLNYGCTF. CDR3 DNA: TGTGCCAGCAGTCCCCGGGACAGACTTAACTATGGCTGCACCTTC.

This clonotype appeared many times. The chain combines TRBV4-3 with TRBJ1-2; 9 bases are a match to TRBD1. J gave up 4 bases and V 1 base, and 4 bases lay outside the gene matches. The CDR3 consists of 15 residues. Germline lookup yields CDR1 LGHNA and CDR2 YSLEER. CDR3 region: CASSQGPTGGYGYTF. In DNA form, the CDR3 reads TGCGCCAGCAGCCAAGGCCCGACAGGGGGCTATGGCTACACCTTC.

In the case of this clonotype: A much larger clonotype is one base distant, so this may be a read error. The rearrangement uses TRBV19 and TRBJ1-2; D is possibly TRBD1 (5 bases). The V gene's germline CDR1 is LNHDA and CDR2 SQIVND (reference sequence). The CDR3 is made up of 16 amino acids. Here the CDR3 reads CASGIEPGRSPGGYTF. The CDR3, as DNA: TGTGCCAGTGGTATAGAACCGGGACGCTCCCCAGGAGGCTACACCTTC.

Ten or more counts support this clonotype. The chain couples TRBV12-3 or TRBV12-4 to TRBJ2-7; 8 bases map to TRBD1. The junction had 4 bases not matched to a gene; V was cut back by 4 bases and J by 5 bases. The CDR3 spans 13 residues. CDR3 sequence reads: CASSWDRRNEQYF. CDR3 in DNA: TGTGCCAGCAGTTGGGACAGGCGCAACGAGCAGTACTTC.

This clonotype has a count of ten or more. The rearrangement joins TRBV7-4 to TRBJ1-1, with D tentatively TRBD1 (6 bases). The germline gives CDR1 SGHVT, CDR2 SQSDAQ. The V and J ends lost 6 bases and 1 base respectively, with 21 bases between them. The CDR3 extends over 17 amino acids. The CDR3 loop reads CASSPLLVAQGNTEAFF. The CDR3 bases are TGTGCCAGCAGTCCCCTACTAGTGGCACAGGGGAACACTGAAGCTTTCTTT.